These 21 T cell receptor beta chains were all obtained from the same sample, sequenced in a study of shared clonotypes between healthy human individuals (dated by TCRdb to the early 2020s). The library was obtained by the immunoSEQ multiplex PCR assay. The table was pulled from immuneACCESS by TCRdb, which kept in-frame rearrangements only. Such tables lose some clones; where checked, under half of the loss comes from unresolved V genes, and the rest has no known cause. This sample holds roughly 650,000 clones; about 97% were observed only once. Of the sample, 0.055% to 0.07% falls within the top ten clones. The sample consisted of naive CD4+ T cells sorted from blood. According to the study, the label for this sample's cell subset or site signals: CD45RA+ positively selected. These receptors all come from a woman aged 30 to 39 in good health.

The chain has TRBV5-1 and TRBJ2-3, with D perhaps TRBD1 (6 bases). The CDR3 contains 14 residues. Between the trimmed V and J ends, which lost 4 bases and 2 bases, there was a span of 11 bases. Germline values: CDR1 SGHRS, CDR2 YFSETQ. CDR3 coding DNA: TGCGCCAGCAGCCCGACAGGAGCCACAGATACGCAGTATTTT. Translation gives CASSPTGATDTQYF. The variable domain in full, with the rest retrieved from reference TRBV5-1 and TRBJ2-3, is KAGVTQTPRYLIKTRGQQVTLSCSPISGHRSVSWYQQTPGQGLQFLFEYFSETQRNKGNFPGRFSGRQFSNSRSEMNVSTLELGDSALYLCASSPTGATDTQYFGPGTRLTVL.

CDR3 region: CASSRGQSNQPQHF. CDR3 DNA sequence: TGTGCCAGCAGCCGGGGACAGAGCAATCAGCCCCAGCATTTT. The genes are TRBV6-6 and TRBJ1-5; TRBD1 agrees at 7 bases. CDR1 MNHNY and CDR2 SVGAGI come from the germline V gene (reference sequence). The CDR3 is 14 residues long. V shed 6 bases, J shed 1 base, and the junction held 3 bases outside the gene matches.

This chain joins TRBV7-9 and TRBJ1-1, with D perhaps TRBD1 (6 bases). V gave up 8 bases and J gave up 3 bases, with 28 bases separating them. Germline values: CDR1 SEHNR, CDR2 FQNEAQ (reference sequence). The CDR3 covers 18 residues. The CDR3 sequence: CASRLGGSQGYGDTEAFF. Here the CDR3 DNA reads TGTGCCAGCCGGTTAGGGGGGTCCCAGGGATACGGGGACACTGAAGCTTTCTTT.

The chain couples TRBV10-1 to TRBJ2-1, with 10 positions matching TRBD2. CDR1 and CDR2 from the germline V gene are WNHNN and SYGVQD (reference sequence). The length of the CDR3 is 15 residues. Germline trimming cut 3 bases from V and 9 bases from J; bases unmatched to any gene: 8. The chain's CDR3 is CASSDLGLATGEQFF. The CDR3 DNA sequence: TGCGCCAGCAGTGATTTGGGACTAGCGACTGGTGAGCAGTTCTTC.

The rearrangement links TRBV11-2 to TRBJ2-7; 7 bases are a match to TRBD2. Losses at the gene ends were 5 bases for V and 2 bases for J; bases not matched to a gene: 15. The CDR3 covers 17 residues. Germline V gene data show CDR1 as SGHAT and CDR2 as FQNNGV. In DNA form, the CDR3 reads TGTGCCAGCAGCCCAATCGGGCTAGCGGCGCCCCCCTACGAGCAGTACTTC. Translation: CASSPIGLAAPPYEQYF.

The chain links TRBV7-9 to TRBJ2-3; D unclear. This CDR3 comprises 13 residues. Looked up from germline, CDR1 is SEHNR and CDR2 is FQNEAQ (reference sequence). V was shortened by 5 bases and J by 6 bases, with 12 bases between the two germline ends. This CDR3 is CASSTRPSDTQYF. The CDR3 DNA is TGTGCCAGCAGCACCCGACCCTCCGATACGCAGTATTTT.

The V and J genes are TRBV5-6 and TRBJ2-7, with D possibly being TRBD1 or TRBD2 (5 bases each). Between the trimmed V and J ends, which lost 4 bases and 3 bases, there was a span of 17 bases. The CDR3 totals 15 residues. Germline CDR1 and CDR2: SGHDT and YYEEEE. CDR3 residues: CASSERGPRIYEQYF. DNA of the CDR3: TGTGCCAGCAGCGAGAGGGGCCCAAGAATCTACGAGCAGTACTTC.

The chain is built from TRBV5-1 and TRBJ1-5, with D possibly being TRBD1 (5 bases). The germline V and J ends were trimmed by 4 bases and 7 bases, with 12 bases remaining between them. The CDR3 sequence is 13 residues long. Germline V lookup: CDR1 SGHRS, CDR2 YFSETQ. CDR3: CASSPEGAQPQHF. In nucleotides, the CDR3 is TGCGCCAGCAGCCCCGAAGGGGCCCAGCCCCAGCATTTT.

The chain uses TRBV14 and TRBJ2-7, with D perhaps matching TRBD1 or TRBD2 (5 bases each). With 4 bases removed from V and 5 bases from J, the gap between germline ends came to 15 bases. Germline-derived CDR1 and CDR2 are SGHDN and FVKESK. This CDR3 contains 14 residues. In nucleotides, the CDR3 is TGTGCCAGCAGCCGAGGGGAACGCCTCGACGAGCAGTACTTC. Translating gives CASSRGERLDEQYF.

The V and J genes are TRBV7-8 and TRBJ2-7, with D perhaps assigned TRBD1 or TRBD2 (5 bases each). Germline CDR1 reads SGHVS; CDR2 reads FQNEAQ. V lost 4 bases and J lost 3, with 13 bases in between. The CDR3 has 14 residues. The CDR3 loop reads CASSSRDGNYEQYF. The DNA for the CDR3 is TGTGCCAGCAGCTCCCGGGACGGCAACTACGAGCAGTACTTC.

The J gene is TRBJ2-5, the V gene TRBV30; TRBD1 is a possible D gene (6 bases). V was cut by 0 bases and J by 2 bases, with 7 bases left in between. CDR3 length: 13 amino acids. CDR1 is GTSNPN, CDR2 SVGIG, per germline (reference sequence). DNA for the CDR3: TGTGCCTGGAGTGTAGGACAGCAAGAGACCCAGTACTTC. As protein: CAWSVGQQETQYF. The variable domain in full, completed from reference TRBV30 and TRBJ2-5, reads SQTIHQWPATLVQPVGSPLSLECTVEGTSNPNLYWYRQAAGRGLQLLFYSVGIGQISSEVPQNLSASRPQDRQFILSSKKLLLSDSGFYLCAWSVGQQETQYFGPGTRLLVL.

CDR3 loop: CASSNFGGQGDQETQYF. In nucleotides, the CDR3 is TGTGCCAGCAGTAACTTCGGAGGACAGGGGGACCAAGAGACCCAGTACTTC. This sequence joins TRBV2 and TRBJ2-5, with 10 positions matching TRBD1. CDR1 and CDR2 from the germline V gene are SNHLY and FYNNEI. J gave up 0 bases and V 5 bases, and 9 bases lay outside the gene matches. This CDR3 spans 17 amino acids.

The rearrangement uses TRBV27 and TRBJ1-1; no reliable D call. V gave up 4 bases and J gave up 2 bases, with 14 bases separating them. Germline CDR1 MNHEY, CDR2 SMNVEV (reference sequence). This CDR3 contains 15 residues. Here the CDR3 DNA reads TGTGCCAGCAGTTCGCCCCCGACGGGTAACACTGAAGCTTTCTTT. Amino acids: CASSSPPTGNTEAFF.

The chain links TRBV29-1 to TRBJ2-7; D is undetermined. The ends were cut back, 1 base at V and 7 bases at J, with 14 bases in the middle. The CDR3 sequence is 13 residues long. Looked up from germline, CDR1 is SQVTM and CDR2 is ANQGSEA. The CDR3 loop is CSVEGPPQWEQYF. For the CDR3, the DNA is TGCAGCGTTGAAGGTCCACCTCAGTGGGAGCAGTACTTC.

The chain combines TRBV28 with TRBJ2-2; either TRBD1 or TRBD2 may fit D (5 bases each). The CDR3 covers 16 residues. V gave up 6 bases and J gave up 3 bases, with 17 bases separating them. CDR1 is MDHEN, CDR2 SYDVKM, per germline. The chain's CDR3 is CASSQTTAADTGELFF. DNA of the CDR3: TGTGCCAGCAGCCAGACGACAGCGGCCGACACCGGGGAGCTGTTTTTT.

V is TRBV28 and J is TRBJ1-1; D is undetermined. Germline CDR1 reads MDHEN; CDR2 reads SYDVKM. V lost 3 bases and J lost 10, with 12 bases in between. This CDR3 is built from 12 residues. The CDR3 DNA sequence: TGTGCCAGCAGTTTGGTTCCATCCGGAGCTTTCTTT. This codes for CASSLVPSGAFF.

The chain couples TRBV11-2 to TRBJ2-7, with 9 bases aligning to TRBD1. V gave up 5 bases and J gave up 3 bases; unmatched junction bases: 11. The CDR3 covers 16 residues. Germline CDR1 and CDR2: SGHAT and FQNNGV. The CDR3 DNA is TGTGCCAGCAGCGGCCACGGGACAGGGATATACTACGAGCAGTACTTC. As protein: CASSGHGTGIYYEQYF.

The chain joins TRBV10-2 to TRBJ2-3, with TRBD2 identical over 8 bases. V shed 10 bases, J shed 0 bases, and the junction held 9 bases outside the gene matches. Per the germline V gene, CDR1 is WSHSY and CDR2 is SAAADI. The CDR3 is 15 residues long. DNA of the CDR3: TGCGCCACTACGTTGGTAGCGGGGAGCACAGATACGCAGTATTTT. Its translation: CATTLVAGSTDTQYF.

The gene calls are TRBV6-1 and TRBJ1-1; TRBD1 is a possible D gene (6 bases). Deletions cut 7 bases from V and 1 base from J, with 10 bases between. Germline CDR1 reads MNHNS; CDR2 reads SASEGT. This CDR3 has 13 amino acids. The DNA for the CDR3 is TGTGCCAGCATGTTGACAGGGAACACTGAAGCTTTCTTT. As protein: CASMLTGNTEAFF.

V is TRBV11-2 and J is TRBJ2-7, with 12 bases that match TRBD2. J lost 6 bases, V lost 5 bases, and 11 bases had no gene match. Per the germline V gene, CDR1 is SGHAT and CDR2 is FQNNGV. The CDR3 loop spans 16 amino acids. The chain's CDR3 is CASSTRTSGIFSEQYF. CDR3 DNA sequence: TGTGCCAGCAGCACCCGGACTAGCGGGATTTTTTCCGAGCAGTACTTC. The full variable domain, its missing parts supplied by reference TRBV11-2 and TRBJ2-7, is EAGVAQSPRYKIIEKRQSVAFWCNPISGHATLYWYQQILGQGPKLLIQFQNNGVVDDSQLPKDRFSAERLKGVDSTLKIQPAKLEDSAVYLCASSTRTSGIFSEQYFGPGTRLTVT.

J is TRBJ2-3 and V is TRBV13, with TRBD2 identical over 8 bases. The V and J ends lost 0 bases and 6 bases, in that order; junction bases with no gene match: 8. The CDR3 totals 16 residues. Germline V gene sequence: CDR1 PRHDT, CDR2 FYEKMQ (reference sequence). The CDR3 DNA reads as TGTGCCAGCAGCTTAGGGCGGCCGGGAGGGCCGGATACGCAGTATTTT. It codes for CASSLGRPGGPDTQYF.